One and the same sample provided the 20 T cell receptor beta chains below, sequenced in a study of human T cells and chemical hapten exposure. Time point described: patch test 1, 2 weeks after DPC sensitization. This sample's treatment: therapeutic diphenylcyclopropenone sensitization with weekly scalp DPC. RNA extraction used unfractionated whole blood as the source of total RNA. TCRdb itself ran the RACE reads through MiXCR, one entry per CDR3 protein. This sample yields fewer than 45,000 distinct CDR3 sequences, of which over 3.5% are seen a single time; 26% belongs to the top ten. The sample was whole blood, taken in connection with sensitization to the hapten diphenylcyclopropenone (DPC). The receptors here all came from a man aged 50 or older with alopecia areata. Some clones in this sample may be carry-over from other donors' samples.

For this clonotype: Possible read error: a much larger clone is one base away. The V gene is TRBV29-1, the J gene TRBJ2-4; 8 nucleotides match TRBD1. V trimming: 3 bases; J trimming: 9 bases; junction bases outside the gene matches: 10. In germline, CDR1 is SQVTM, CDR2 ANQGSEA. The CDR3 length is 14 residues. CDR3 nucleotides: TGCAGCGTTGAGATGAGCAGGGGGCGAAGCATTCAGTACTTC. It codes for CSVEMSRGRSIQYF.

The sample holds many counts of this clonotype. The CDR3 nucleotides are TGCAGTGCTCCAAGGGGTGCAACTAATGAAAAACTGTTTTTT. This translates into CSAPRGATNEKLFF. This chain connects TRBV20-1 to TRBJ1-4; possibly TRBD1 for D (5 bases). This CDR3 is built from 14 residues. Germline V lookup: CDR1 DFQATT, CDR2 SNEGSKA (reference sequence). V lost 5 bases and J lost 0, with 10 bases in between.

The V and J genes are TRBV29-1 and TRBJ1-4; weak D call: TRBD1 (5 bases). There are 13 residues in the CDR3. Germline lookup yields CDR1 SQVTM and CDR2 ANQGSEA. Between the trimmed V and J ends, which lost 2 bases and 8 bases, there was a span of 12 bases. For the CDR3, the DNA is TGCAGCGTTGAATCCCTAGCAGGGGAAAAACTGTTTTTT. As protein: CSVESLAGEKLFF.

This clonotype was recorded at least ten times. The chain recombines TRBV6-5 with TRBJ1-1, with D possibly TRBD1 on 5 matching bases. Germline CDR1 is MNHEY and CDR2 is SVGAGI. The CDR3 has 14 residues. V was clipped by 6 bases and J by 1 base, with 12 bases between them. DNA for the CDR3: TGTGCCAGCAGCACGGGACTCTCGAACACTGAAGCTTTCTTT. Translated: CASSTGLSNTEAFF.

This clonotype was observed at least ten times. The chain joins TRBV11-2 to TRBJ2-1; tentatively, D is TRBD1 or TRBD2 (5 bases each). The CDR3 is made up of 16 amino acids. Germline V gene sequence: CDR1 SGHAT, CDR2 FQNNGV. The V end lost 2 bases, the J end lost 6 bases, and 17 bases lay between the germline ends. Written as DNA, the CDR3 is TGTGCCAGCAGCTTACCGGGACGGTTGTCGCGCAATGAGCAGTTCTTC. Its protein is CASSLPGRLSRNEQFF.

This clonotype was observed many times. The chain links TRBV28 to TRBJ2-1, with D hard to call. Looked up from germline, CDR1 is MDHEN and CDR2 is SYDVKM. V shed 7 bases and J shed 8 bases, with 9 bases lying between them. The CDR3 is 11 residues long. CDR3 DNA sequence: TGTGCCAGCACCGCTTCGGATGAGCAGTTCTTC. Amino acids: CASTASDEQFF.

Notes on this clonotype: A much larger clone sits a single nucleotide away, making a read error possible. The rearrangement uses TRBV4-2 and TRBJ1-5, with D possibly being TRBD1 (5 bases). CDR1 is LGHNA and CDR2 is YNFKEQ in the germline V gene. V was cut by 4 bases and J by 7 bases, with 23 bases left in between. The CDR3 is made up of 17 amino acids. CDR3 DNA sequence: TGTGCCAGCAGCCGGGGCACTCAGGGCGGTTTAGGGCAGCCCCAGCATTTT. The encoded protein is CASSRGTQGGLGQPQHF.

This clonotype showed up many times. The rearrangement links TRBV3-1 to TRBJ1-5; TRBD1 might be the D (5 bases). Germline CDR1 reads LGHDT; CDR2 reads YNNKEL (reference sequence). This CDR3 spans 17 amino acids. Trimming took 1 base from V and 3 from J, leaving 16 bases between them. Here the CDR3 reads CASSQGPDTILNQPQHF. The CDR3 bases are TGTGCCAGCAGCCAAGGGCCGGACACGATCCTCAATCAGCCCCAGCATTTT.

This clonotype showed up many times. The rearrangement uses TRBV12-3 or TRBV12-4 and TRBJ2-7; D might be TRBD2 (5 bases). The CDR3 totals 14 residues. The V gene lost 7 bases and the J gene lost 3 bases, with 16 bases spanning the gap. The CDR3 bases are TGTGCCAGCACAGAACCGGGAAAGGGCTACGAGCAGTACTTC. The encoded protein is CASTEPGKGYEQYF.

This clonotype has more than one count but fewer than ten. This chain uses TRBV29-1 with TRBJ2-1, with TRBD1 matching 9 bases. V lost 8 bases, J lost 4 bases, and 6 bases stayed unmatched. Germline values: CDR1 SQVTM, CDR2 ANQGSEA. The length of the CDR3 is 13 residues. The CDR3 region has the DNA TGCAGCTCCTCCGGGACAGGGTACAATGAGCAGTTCTTC. Its translation: CSSSGTGYNEQFF.

Remarks on this clonotype: A much larger clone differs from this one at a single base, so this may be a read error. The J gene is TRBJ2-7, the V gene TRBV19; tentative D call: TRBD2 (6 bases). Germline-derived CDR1 and CDR2 are LNHDA and SQIVND (reference sequence). The germline V and J ends were trimmed by 5 bases and 1 base, with 12 bases remaining between them. This CDR3 spans 14 amino acids. CDR3 protein: CASSFRLDSYEQYF. Here the CDR3 DNA reads TGTGCCAGTAGTTTCCGACTAGATTCCTACGAGCAGTACTTC.

The sample holds many counts of this clonotype. The chain joins TRBV5-5 to TRBJ1-5, with D maybe TRBD1 (6 bases). The CDR3 is made up of 15 amino acids. From germline, CDR1 is SGHKS and CDR2 YYEKEE (reference sequence). Trimming took 2 bases from V and 7 from J, leaving 16 bases between them. The CDR3 DNA reads TGTGCCAGCAGCTTTTCCCCGGGGGCTAAACAGCCCCAGCATTTT. As protein: CASSFSPGAKQPQHF.

This clonotype was counted many times. V usage is TRBV29-1 and J usage is TRBJ2-5; TRBD2 matches at 7 bases. Germline values: CDR1 SQVTM, CDR2 ANQGSEA. Trimming at V came to 7 bases and at J to 3 bases, leaving 5 bases not matched to a gene. This CDR3 has 12 residues. CDR3 amino acids: CSGEGSEETQYF. CDR3 coding DNA: TGCAGCGGGGAGGGGTCGGAAGAGACCCAGTACTTC.

This clonotype has a count of ten or more. J is TRBJ2-1 and V is TRBV12-5; D tentatively fits TRBD1 or TRBD2 (5 bases each). The CDR3 totals 16 residues. V was trimmed by 6 bases and J by 2 bases, leaving 17 bases between them. CDR1 LGHNT and CDR2 FRNRAP come from the germline V gene. CDR3 in DNA: TGTGCTAGTGGGGGGACGGCCACCTCCCCCTACAATGAGCAGTTCTTC. This sequence encodes CASGGTATSPYNEQFF. The full variable domain, completed using reference TRBV12-5 and TRBJ2-1, is DARVTQTPRHKVTEMGQEVTMRCQPILGHNTVFWYRQTMMQGLELLAYFRNRAPLDDSGMPKDRFSAEMPDATLATLKIQPSEPRDSAVYFCASGGTATSPYNEQFFGPGTRLTVL.

The table lists this clonotype with many counts. The chain uses TRBV18 and TRBJ2-5; the D is unclear. The ends were cut back, 4 bases at V and 1 base at J, with 7 bases in the middle. This CDR3 has 13 residues. Germline lookup yields CDR1 KGHSH and CDR2 LQKENI. In nucleotides, the CDR3 is TGTGCCAGCTCACTGGTAGTCCAAGAGACCCAGTACTTC. It is translated as CASSLVVQETQYF.

In its sample, this clonotype was seen a few times. The rearrangement links TRBV7-2 to TRBJ2-5; tentatively, D is TRBD2 (5 bases). The CDR3 spans 16 residues. Trimming shortened V by 1 base and J by 5 bases, and 17 bases separated the two germline ends. Germline V gives CDR1 SGHTA, CDR2 FQGNSA. CDR3 sequence (DNA): TGTGCCAGCAGCTTAGGGTCCCCCGGAGGCGGGGAGACCCAGTACTTC. Translated: CASSLGSPGGGETQYF.

This clonotype was counted at least ten times. The chain is built from TRBV19 and TRBJ2-1; 10 bases align to TRBD2. The CDR3 loop spans 16 amino acids. The germline CDR1 and CDR2 sequences are LNHDA and SQIVND (reference sequence). The V segment lost 5 bases and the J segment 0 bases; nucleotides outside the gene matches: 4. This CDR3 is CASSPSSGSSYNEQFF. The DNA for the CDR3 is TGTGCCAGTAGTCCATCTAGCGGGAGCTCCTACAATGAGCAGTTCTTC.

The sample holds many counts of this clonotype. The V call is TRBV2, the J call TRBJ1-5; 7 bases are shared with TRBD1. Germline values: CDR1 SNHLY, CDR2 FYNNEI. V shed 6 bases and J 0 bases; nucleotides not matched to a gene: 5. The CDR3 consists of 15 residues. This chain's CDR3 is CASSPGTASNQPQHF. The CDR3 nucleotides read TGTGCCAGCAGCCCCGGGACAGCTAGCAATCAGCCCCAGCATTTT.

This clonotype was seen many times. This chain links TRBV27 with TRBJ1-3, with TRBD1 identical over 8 bases. Germline CDR1 and CDR2: MNHEY and SMNVEV (reference sequence). This CDR3 spans 15 amino acids. The J segment lost 0 bases and the V segment lost 6 bases, leaving 4 bases of the junction unmatched. The CDR3 DNA reads as TGTGCCAGCAGCTCAACAGGGGGCTCTGGAAACACCATATATTTT. Translated, it gives CASSSTGGSGNTIYF.

At least ten counts were recorded for this clonotype. The rearrangement uses TRBV27 and TRBJ1-1; D is possibly TRBD1 (5 bases). V lost 4 bases, J lost 2 bases, and 11 bases lay in between. Germline V gives CDR1 MNHEY, CDR2 SMNVEV (reference sequence). The CDR3 runs 14 residues. The CDR3 spells CASSSLQGNTEAFF. For the CDR3, the DNA is TGTGCCAGCAGTTCCCTCCAGGGCAACACTGAAGCTTTCTTT.